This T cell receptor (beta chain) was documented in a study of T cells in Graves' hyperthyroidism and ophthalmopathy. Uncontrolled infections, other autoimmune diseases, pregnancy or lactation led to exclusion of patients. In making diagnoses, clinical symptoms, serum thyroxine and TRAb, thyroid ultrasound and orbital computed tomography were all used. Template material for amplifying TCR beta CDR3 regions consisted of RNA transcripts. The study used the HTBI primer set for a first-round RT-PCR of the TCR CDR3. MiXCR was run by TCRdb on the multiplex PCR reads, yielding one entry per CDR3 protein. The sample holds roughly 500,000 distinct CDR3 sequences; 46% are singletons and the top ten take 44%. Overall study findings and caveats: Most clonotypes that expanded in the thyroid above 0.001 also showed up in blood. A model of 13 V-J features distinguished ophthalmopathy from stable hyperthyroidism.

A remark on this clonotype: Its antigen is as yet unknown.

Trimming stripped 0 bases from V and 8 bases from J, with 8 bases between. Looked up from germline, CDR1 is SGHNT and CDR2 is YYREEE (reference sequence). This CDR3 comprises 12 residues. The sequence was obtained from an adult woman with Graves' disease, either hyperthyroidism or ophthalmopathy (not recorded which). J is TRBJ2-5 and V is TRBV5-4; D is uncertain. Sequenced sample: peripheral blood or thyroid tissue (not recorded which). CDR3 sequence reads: CASSLDRDTQYF. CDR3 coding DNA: TGTGCCAGCAGCTTGGACCGCGACACCCAGTACTTC.